This passage covers 7 T cell receptor beta chains from one sample sequenced in a study of blood T cell repertoires in COVID-19. Produced via immunoSEQ multiplex PCR; TCRdb's table is partial and in-frame only. The sample shows hundreds of thousands of clones, around nine tenths of them seen only once. Sequencing input: PBMCs or T cells enriched from blood (not recorded which). The receptors derive from a woman younger than 35 who had recovered from COVID-19.

V usage is TRBV4-2 and J usage is TRBJ2-1; unclear D gene. The CDR3 is 14 residues long. With 0 bases removed from V and 0 bases from J, the gap between germline ends came to 3 bases. The germline V gene encodes CDR1 LGHNA and CDR2 YNFKEQ. The CDR3 sequence: CASSQDSSYNEQFF. The CDR3 region has the DNA TGTGCCAGCAGCCAAGATAGCTCCTACAATGAGCAGTTCTTC.

The V gene is TRBV5-6, the J gene TRBJ2-7; TRBD2 matches 7 bases. There are 15 residues in the CDR3. Germline CDR1 and CDR2: SGHDT and YYEEEE. V shed 0 bases, J shed 5 bases, and the junction held 8 bases outside the gene matches. The CDR3 region has the DNA TGTGCCAGCAGCTTGGTAGATAGCGGGTCCCACGAGCAGTACTTC. It specifies CASSLVDSGSHEQYF. The variable domain in full, completed from reference TRBV5-6 and TRBJ2-7, reads DAGVTQSPTHLIKTRGQQVTLRCSPKSGHDTVSWYQQALGQGPQFIFQYYEEEERQRGNFPDRFSGHQFPNYSSELNVNALLLGDSALYLCASSLVDSGSHEQYFGPGTRLTVT.

CDR3 protein: CASSYGTVNYGYTF. Here the CDR3 DNA reads TGTGCCAGCAGCTACGGGACAGTTAACTATGGCTACACCTTC. This rearrangement joins TRBV5-6 to TRBJ1-2, with 7 bases lining up with TRBD1. V shed 3 bases, J shed 1 base, and the junction held 3 bases outside the gene matches. The germline gives CDR1 SGHDT, CDR2 YYEEEE. This CDR3 has 14 residues. The complete variable domain, with remaining parts taken from reference TRBV5-6 and TRBJ1-2, reads DAGVTQSPTHLIKTRGQQVTLRCSPKSGHDTVSWYQQALGQGPQFIFQYYEEEERQRGNFPDRFSGHQFPNYSSELNVNALLLGDSALYLCASSYGTVNYGYTFGSGTRLTVV.

This sequence joins TRBV2 and TRBJ2-3; TRBD2 aligns across 11 bases. V shed 11 bases, J shed 6 bases, and the junction held 7 bases outside the gene matches. CDR1 is SNHLY and CDR2 is FYNNEI in the germline V gene. The CDR3 has 13 amino acids. The CDR3 reads CALAGGPPDTQYF. In DNA, the CDR3 is TGTGCCCTAGCGGGGGGCCCCCCGGATACGCAGTATTTT. Using reference TRBV2 and TRBJ2-3 for the parts outside the CDR3, the full variable domain is EPEVTQTPSHQVTQMGQEVILRCVPISNHLYFYWYRQILGQKVEFLVSFYNNEISEKSEIFDDQFSVERPDGSNFTLKIRSTKLEDSAMYFCALAGGPPDTQYFGPGTRLTVL.

V usage is TRBV10-3 and J usage is TRBJ2-1, with 13 bases aligning to TRBD2. The CDR3 extends over 16 amino acids. The germline V gene has CDR1 ENHRY and CDR2 SYGVKD. After removal of 0 bases from V and 7 bases from J, the junction contained 3 bases not matched to a gene. CDR3 residues: CAISESKGLAGNEQFF. For the CDR3, the DNA is TGTGCCATCAGTGAGTCGAAGGGACTAGCGGGGAATGAGCAGTTCTTC.

The V gene is TRBV10-3, the J gene TRBJ2-7; TRBD2 matches at 8 bases. The CDR3 runs 14 residues. Germline CDR1 ENHRY, CDR2 SYGVKD. V lost 6 bases and J lost 0; bases outside the gene matches: 4. CDR3 loop: CAISGLADSYEQYF. In nucleotides, the CDR3 is TGTGCCATCAGCGGACTAGCAGACTCCTACGAGCAGTACTTC.

The V and J genes are TRBV27 and TRBJ1-1, with no clear D. The CDR3 has 13 residues. V dropped 0 bases and J dropped 6 bases, with 8 bases sitting between them. The germline gives CDR1 MNHEY, CDR2 SMNVEV (reference sequence). DNA for the CDR3: TGTGCCAGCAGTTTATCAGGACTATCTGAAGCTTTCTTT. Its protein product is CASSLSGLSEAFF.